One and the same sample provided the 19 T cell receptor beta chains below, sequenced in a study of glioma-infiltrating T cells. The iRepertoire nested amplicon-rescue multiplex PCR amplified TCR alpha and beta CDR3s from RNA. TCRdb recomputed calls from the multiplex PCR reads with MiXCR, one row per CDR3 protein. The profile covers over 130,000 distinct CDR3 sequences, with roughly two fifths appearing a single time and 20% taken by the ten largest. Material for sequencing was glioma tissue, nonneoplastic brain tissue, or PBMCs (not recorded which). The receptors shown here come from a human donor with low-grade glioma or glioblastoma, undergoing nonglioma brain surgery, or in good health (not recorded which).

This clonotype was counted a few times. The chain has TRBV6-5 and TRBJ1-1; a possible D gene is TRBD1 (6 bases). The CDR3 is made up of 14 amino acids. V lost 6 bases, J lost 11 bases, and 22 bases lay in between. Germline assignment: CDR1 MNHEY and CDR2 SVGAGI. DNA of the CDR3: TGTGCCAGCAGCTACAGGACAGACACACAAGGGGCTTTCTTT. Its protein product is CASSYRTDTQGAFF.

A remark on this clonotype: One end of the junction fails to match germline, which may point to a read error. The genes are TRBV6-2 or TRBV6-3 and TRBJ1-5; tentative D call: TRBD1 (6 bases). The CDR3 runs to 15 residues. Germline loops: CDR1 MNHEY, CDR2 SVGEGT. The CDR3 is CASSTTGNSNQPQDF. CDR3 nucleotides: TGTGCCAGCAGCACGACAGGTAATAGCAATCAGCCCCAGGATTTT.

The chain joins TRBV15 to TRBJ2-5; TRBD1 matches 7 bases. The junction had 3 bases not matched to a gene; V was cut back by 0 bases and J by 5 bases. Germline V gene lookup returns CDR1 LNHNV and CDR2 YYDKDF (reference sequence). The CDR3 has 14 amino acids. This chain's CDR3 is CATSRDLGGETQYF. In nucleotides, the CDR3 is TGTGCCACCAGCAGAGATCTAGGGGGCGAGACCCAGTACTTC.

Turning to this clonotype: Mismatch with germline at one junction end may stem from a read error. J is TRBJ2-7 and V is TRBV6-8; 9 bases are a match to TRBD1. The CDR3 is 16 amino acids. The germline CDR1 and CDR2 sequences are MNHGY and SAAAGT. CDR3: CASSLLPGQGSYKQYF. The CDR3 DNA sequence: TGTGCCAGCAGTTTATTGCCGGGACAGGGATCCTACAAGCAGTACTTC.

This clonotype was seen many times. The V and J genes are TRBV6-1 and TRBJ2-1, with TRBD1 identical over 7 bases. This CDR3 contains 14 residues. Losses at the gene ends were 6 bases for V and 11 bases for J; bases not matched to a gene: 13. Germline V gene sequence: CDR1 MNHNS, CDR2 SASEGT. CDR3 loop: CASSTGQDPGKQFF. The CDR3 nucleotides read TGTGCCAGCAGCACCGGACAGGACCCTGGCAAGCAGTTCTTC.

This clonotype was seen at least ten times. The chain employs TRBV20-1 and TRBJ1-5, with no clear D. Germline lookup yields CDR1 DFQATT and CDR2 SNEGSKA (reference sequence). The CDR3 contains 15 residues. V was clipped by 2 bases and J by 4 bases, with 15 bases between them. The CDR3 DNA is TGCAGTGCTAGAACATTTGAGGTGGTAAATCAGCCCCAGCATTTT. Translated: CSARTFEVVNQPQHF.

The J gene is TRBJ1-1, the V gene TRBV5-4, with no clear D. Per the germline V gene, CDR1 is SGHNT and CDR2 is YYREEE (reference sequence). Trimming took off 1 base at V and 9 bases at J, with 13 bases between the two ends. This CDR3 is 13 amino acids long. The CDR3 is CASSLNGPTKAFF. CDR3 bases: TGTGCCAGCAGCTTGAACGGACCCACCAAAGCTTTCTTT.

To note about this clonotype: Compared with germline, one end of the junction differs, possibly owing to a read error. The chain carries TRBV27 and TRBJ2-3; 8 bases map to TRBD2. Germline V lookup: CDR1 MNHEY, CDR2 SMNVEV (reference sequence). This CDR3 is built from 15 residues. The CDR3 nucleotides are TGTGCCAGCAGTATATCGCGGGAGGGCACAGATACGCAGTATTTT. It is translated as CASSISREGTDTQYF.

The rearrangement links TRBV11-2 to TRBJ2-1, with D uncertain. This CDR3 spans 14 amino acids. Germline V gives CDR1 SGHAT, CDR2 FQNNGV. V was cut by 1 base and J by 1 base, with 5 bases left in between. The chain's CDR3 is CASSLAGSYNEQFF. CDR3 in DNA: TGTGCCAGCAGCTTAGCAGGATCCTACAATGAGCAGTTCTTC.

A remark on this clonotype: With a much larger clone just one base away, this may be a read error. The gene calls are TRBV7-9 and TRBJ2-2; tentative D call: TRBD1 (6 bases). CDR1 is SEHNR and CDR2 is FQNEAQ in the germline V gene (reference sequence). The V and J ends lost 6 bases and 5 bases respectively, with 10 bases between them. The CDR3 contains 13 residues. The CDR3 nucleotides read TGTGCCAGCAGTGAACAGGGAACCGGGGAGCTGTTTTTT. Translated, it gives CASSEQGTGELFF.

The gene calls are TRBV4-1 and TRBJ2-5; maybe TRBD2 (5 bases). Germline lookup yields CDR1 MGHRA and CDR2 YSYEKL. CDR3 length: 16 residues. Trimming shortened V by 0 bases and J by 5 bases, and 16 bases separated the two germline ends. CDR3 sequence (DNA): TGCGCCAGCAGCCAAGAATACACTAGTGCCTCGGAGACCCAGTACTTC. The encoded protein is CASSQEYTSASETQYF.

A word on this clonotype: Its ends do not fully match the called genes, so a read error is possible. The chain has TRBV3-1 and TRBJ2-7; D assignment may be TRBD1 or TRBD2 (6 bases each). In germline, CDR1 is LGHDT, CDR2 YNNKEL (reference sequence). This CDR3 region has 14 residues. This CDR3 is CASSQDTGATGPNF. CDR3 in DNA: TGTGCCAGCAGCCAAGATACGGGGGCGACAGGACCAAACTTC.

The chain combines TRBV27 with TRBJ2-7, with TRBD1 as a possible D gene (6 bases). This CDR3 is 12 amino acids long. Germline V CDR1 and CDR2: MNHEY, SMNVEV (reference sequence). Trimming removed 5 bases from V and 5 bases from J, with 10 bases in between. The CDR3 region is CASSTDRNEQYF. In nucleotides, the CDR3 is TGTGCCAGCAGTACGGACAGAAACGAGCAGTACTTC.

This clonotype has just one count. This chain connects TRBV12-3 or TRBV12-4 to TRBJ1-2; 10 bases map to TRBD1. This CDR3 comprises 15 residues. V lost 5 bases and J lost 3; bases outside the gene matches: 6. The CDR3 region is CASSQGTGVHYGYTF. The CDR3 region has the DNA TGTGCCAGCAGTCAGGGGACAGGGGTGCACTATGGCTACACCTTC.

This chain uses TRBV7-8 with TRBJ2-7, with 13 positions matching TRBD2. V dropped 5 bases and J dropped 6; count of bases not matched to a gene: 7. Germline V gene data show CDR1 as SGHVS and CDR2 as FQNEAQ. The CDR3 runs to 15 residues. In DNA form, the CDR3 reads TGTGCCAGCAGCCAGGGACTAGCGGGAACCCCCGAGCAGTACTTC. Protein product: CASSQGLAGTPEQYF.

The chain uses TRBV6-1 and TRBJ2-7; TRBD2 agrees at 10 bases. This CDR3 is 15 amino acids long. Per the germline V gene, CDR1 is MNHNS and CDR2 is SASEGT. V was clipped by 5 bases and J by 2 bases; unmatched bases: 6. The CDR3 loop reads CASSQLTSGPYEQYF. DNA for the CDR3: TGTGCCAGCAGTCAACTGACTAGCGGGCCCTACGAGCAGTACTTC.

The chain couples TRBV6-2 or TRBV6-3 to TRBJ2-1; the D gene is possibly TRBD1 (5 bases). V was shortened by 5 bases and J by 1 base, with 15 bases between the two germline ends. The germline V gene has CDR1 MNHEY and CDR2 SVGEGT. This CDR3 is built from 16 residues. The CDR3 coding sequence is TGTGCCAGCAGTAGGACGCAGGGTTGGTCCTACAATGAGCAGTTCTTC. Its protein is CASSRTQGWSYNEQFF.

The chain joins TRBV4-3 to TRBJ2-5, with D hard to call. Trimming cost V 1 base and J 5 bases, with 11 bases left between them. This CDR3 is built from 14 residues. Looked up from germline, CDR1 is LGHNA and CDR2 is YSLEER. CDR3: CASSQVVLSETQYF. CDR3 nucleotide sequence: TGCGCCAGCAGCCAAGTGGTACTTTCGGAGACCCAGTACTTC.

The chain has TRBV4-1 and TRBJ1-1, with a weak D call TRBD1 (6 bases). The CDR3 is made up of 15 amino acids. The V end lost 5 bases, the J end lost 2 bases, and 15 bases lay between the germline ends. Germline V CDR1 and CDR2: MGHRA, YSYEKL. This CDR3 is CASSSYGTTNTEAFF. In DNA, the CDR3 is TGCGCCAGCAGCTCATACGGGACAACCAACACTGAAGCTTTCTTT.